The present T cell receptor beta chain was sequenced within a study of blood T cell repertoires in COVID-19 (dated by TCRdb to the early 2020s). For the wider study: The collaborator samples originated in the United States, Italy and Spain and spanned the acute and convalescent phases of COVID-19. A freely available public database, intended as a resource for researchers studying the immune response to SARS-CoV-2, is where the repertoires were released. Sample metadata almost always included a de-identified subject ID, COVID-19 status, age in years and sex. Deeply sampled blood TCRbeta repertoires from subjects exposed to, actively infected with, or recovered from COVID-19 were included in the dataset. The material from the prospective study consisted of cDNA or gDNA derived from T cells, B-cell-depleted T cells, or PBMCs. The samples were drawn from the first 160 participants of the ongoing ImmuneRACE study and from roughly 1,300 subjects provided by 6 global collaborators. Where HLA class I and class II types were available, the types were taken from metadata supplied by the sample provider, not from assay-based typing. The paper's findings and limits, for the study overall: The quantity of clinical and demographic metadata differed by source and by participant and was supplied without curation.

TCRbeta CDR3 regions were amplified from genomic DNA by means of the immunoSEQ Assay, a bias-controlled multiplex PCR. The authors' analysis ran thus. Within the assay, amplification of reference gene primers was used to estimate how many nucleated cells each sample contained. To quantify the absolute abundance of each unique TCRbeta CDR3 rearrangement, sequence reads were collapsed and filtered. For each sample, productive Simpson clonality was calculated as the square root of Simpson's diversity index over productive rearrangements. TCRdb provides this immuneACCESS table in a form limited to in-frame rearrangements. Some clones are lacking; in checked studies, under half of them reflect an unresolved V gene, and why the rest are absent is not known. That table gives V, J and clone size, and the DNA gave D and trimming. This sample is represented by some 150,000 clones; just under 85% of them were singletons. The ten largest make up 3% of the sample.

The collaborating institutions used their own protocols to collect whole blood in K2EDTA tubes. Collaborator samples were shipped for TCRbeta analysis as frozen whole blood, isolated PBMCs, or DNA extracted from either sample type. With regard to this clone: The specificity of this receptor is unknown. Qualities for individual bases were not recorded, and no much larger clone is one base off.

Trimming removed 1 base from V and 0 bases from J, leaving 14 bases between the germline ends. According to the germline V gene, CDR1 reads SGHTA and CDR2 reads FQGNSA. Its CDR3 holds 17 amino acids, cysteine through phenylalanine. The only DNA kept is the CDR3, 51 bases in frame from the first base. This receptor chain uses TRBV7-2 and TRBJ2-3; no D gene is confidently identified. The sample taken for sequencing was peripheral blood. This receptor was obtained from a woman older than 75 with acute or convalescent COVID-19. The DNA reads as follows: TGTGCCAGCAGCTTAGTCCCCCCGTTTTCTAGCACAGATACGCAGTATTTT. Translated, this is CASSLVPPFSSTDTQYF.